The T cell receptor beta chain described here comes from a study of Graves' ophthalmopathy and Graves' hyperthyroidism. About the research overall: Ahead of any treatment, peripheral blood was obtained at the initial diagnosis. Study conclusions and caveats: Blood also held most thyroid clonotypes expanded above 0.001 frequency. The 13-signature model separated ophthalmopathy from stable hyperthyroidism at 85% to 90% sensitivity and nearly 83% specificity.

PBMCs were isolated from an approximately 9.4 ml sample of fresh peripheral blood. With 2 bases clipped from V and 5 bases from J, the junction kept 11 bases outside the gene matches. The CDR3 has 16 residues. CDR1 is SGHVS, CDR2 FQNEAQ, per germline. Amplified TCR beta CDR3 regions were obtained using RNA transcripts as template. First-round RT-PCR employed HTBI primers, with a second-round multiplex PCR after it. TCRdb ran MiXCR on the multiplex PCR reads and lists one entry per CDR3 protein. Of about 640,000 distinct CDR3 sequences detected, more than 40% appear once; the ten largest clones hold over 2.5%. Concerning this clonotype itself: Its antigen is not known.

The specimen was peripheral blood. The receptor's source is an adult man with Graves' ophthalmopathy. The rearrangement joins TRBV7-8 to TRBJ2-7, with TRBD1 matching over 8 bases. CDR3 region: CASSLLFGTGGHEQYF. CDR3 nucleotides: TGTGCCAGCAGCTTACTTTTTGGGACAGGAGGCCACGAGCAGTACTTC.